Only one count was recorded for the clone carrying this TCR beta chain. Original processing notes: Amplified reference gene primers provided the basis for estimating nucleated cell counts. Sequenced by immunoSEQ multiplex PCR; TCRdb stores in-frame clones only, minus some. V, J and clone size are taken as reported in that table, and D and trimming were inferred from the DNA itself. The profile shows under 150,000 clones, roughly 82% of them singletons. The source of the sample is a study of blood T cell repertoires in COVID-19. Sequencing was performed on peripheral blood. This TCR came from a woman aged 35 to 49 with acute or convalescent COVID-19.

The CDR3 loop reads CSVEAGLTGDALYGYTF. CDR3 nucleotides: TGCAGCGTTGAAGCGGGACTCACGGGTGACGCTCTCTATGGCTACACCTTC. This rearrangement joins TRBV29-1 to TRBJ1-2; tentatively, D is TRBD1 (5 bases). CDR1 and CDR2 from the germline V gene are SQVTM and ANQGSEA. V lost 1 base and J lost 4, with 22 bases in between. The CDR3 loop spans 17 amino acids.